This TCR beta chain originates from a study of blood T cell repertoires in COVID-19. With 5 bases removed from V and 5 bases from J, the gap between germline ends came to 15 bases. The CDR3 has 14 residues. CDR1 and CDR2 from the germline V gene are MGHRA and YSYEKL. Some clones are missing from TCRdb's copy, which holds only in-frame ones; the method was immunoSEQ multiplex PCR. The profile shows over 85,000 clones, about 88% of them singletons. The clonotype originates from a man aged 50 to 59 with active or convalescent COVID-19. The rearrangement uses TRBV4-1 and TRBJ2-5; possibly TRBD2 for D (5 bases). The specimen was peripheral blood. This chain's CDR3 is CASSYPTRRETQYF. The DNA of the CDR3 is TGCGCCAGCAGCTACCCAACTAGGAGGGAGACCCAGTACTTC.